The entry that follows covers one T cell receptor beta chain sequence. The data derive from a study of early T cells in non-severe SARS-CoV-2 infection. TCRdb fed the 5' RACE reads into MiXCR, producing one record per CDR3 protein. The repertoire holds roughly 30,000 distinct CDR3 sequences, with around 5.9% as singletons. This clonotype was sampled from an adult who was a healthcare worker with PCR-confirmed SARS-CoV-2 infection or an uninfected control (not recorded which). Specimen: whole blood.

The DNA of the CDR3 is TGTGCCAGCCGACCGAGGGCTACCGGGGAGCTGTTTTTT. Amino acids: CASRPRATGELFF. This chain uses TRBV2 with TRBJ2-2; D is perhaps TRBD2 (5 bases). Germline V gene lookup returns CDR1 SNHLY and CDR2 FYNNEI. The CDR3 totals 13 residues. Between the trimmed V and J ends, which lost 8 bases and 5 bases, there was a span of 12 bases.